These T cell receptor beta chains were read from a single sample in a study of cytomegalovirus exposure and HLA in healthy donors. TCRdb's copy holds only in-frame clones and misses some; the assay was immunoSEQ multiplex PCR. Counted here are roughly 170,000 clones, 84% occurring once; the ten biggest clones make up approximately 1.2%. The source material was PBMCs. The receptors stem from a girl aged 2-10 years in good health and CMV-seropositive. Both conserved end residues are part of each CDR3. D genes are given only for firm matches. Clone sizes are given selectively: once, few, many, or a class where the clone is expanded.

v_gene	j_gene	d_gene	abundance	len	CDR3nt	CDR3aa
TRBV12-1	TRBJ1-1	-	-	15	TGTGCCAGCAGTAAAGACAGGGAGGCCGTAACTGAAGCTTTCTTT	CASSKDREAVTEAFF
TRBV28	TRBJ2-1	-	-	17	TGTGCCAGCAGTCCTTCAACAGGTGGTGGAGCCTACAATGAGCAGTTCTTC	CASSPSTGGGAYNEQFF
TRBV28	TRBJ2-7	TRBD1	-	15	TGTGCCAGCAGTTTGGCCGGGACAGATCGAAATGAGCAGTACTTC	CASSLAGTDRNEQYF
TRBV30	TRBJ1-1	-	few	11	TGTGCCTGGAGCAGTGTCACTGAAGCTTTCTTT	CAWSSVTEAFF
TRBV6-1	TRBJ1-2	-	-	13	TGTGCCAGCAGGGGAGGGGGGTCGGGGGGCTACACCTTC	CASRGGGSGGYTF
TRBV6-6	TRBJ2-7	TRBD1	few	15	TGTGCCAGCAGTGACTACAGGGGGACCTCCTACGAGCAGTACTTC	CASSDYRGTSYEQYF
TRBV28	TRBJ2-2	-	-	13	TGTGCCAGCAGTTTGTGGCGGGCCGGGGAGCTGTTTTTT	CASSLWRAGELFF
TRBV12-5	TRBJ1-1	-	-	12	TGTGCTAGTGGTTTTTCAGGGGAGGAAGCTTTCTTT	CASGFSGEEAFF
TRBV6-1	TRBJ1-2	TRBD1	-	18	TGTGCCAGCAGTGACCTTGAGAGGGGGACAGGGGGCAACTATGGCTACACCTTC	CASSDLERGTGGNYGYTF
TRBV19	TRBJ2-3	TRBD1	-	13	TGTGCCAGCAATCAGGGGGATATAGATACGCAGTATTTT	CASNQGDIDTQYF
TRBV19	TRBJ2-1	TRBD2	-	17	TGTGCCAGTAGTGGTCAGGTTTCGGCGGGAGTGGTTAATGAGCAGTTCTTC	CASSGQVSAGVVNEQFF
TRBV19	TRBJ2-7	-	-	13	TGTGCCAGTAGTCCTCAACAGGGCTTCGAGCAGTACTTC	CASSPQQGFEQYF
TRBV4-1	TRBJ2-2	-	-	16	TGCGCCAGCAGCCAACCCCCTGGGGACACCGCCGGGGAGCTGTTTTTT	CASSQPPGDTAGELFF
TRBV2	TRBJ1-5	-	few	14	TGTGCCAGCAGGGACAATCGGTGGGGTCAGCCCCAGCATTTT	CASRDNRWGQPQHF
TRBV10-2	TRBJ2-3	-	-	12	TGCGCCAGCAGCCCAGGGATAGATACGCAGTATTTT	CASSPGIDTQYF
TRBV27	TRBJ1-2	-	-	14	TGTGCCAGCAGCTCAAGTACGGGGAGGTCTGGCTACACCTTC	CASSSSTGRSGYTF
TRBV9	TRBJ2-7	TRBD1	-	14	TGTGCCAGCAGCGCCGGGCAGGGGGCCCACGAGCAGTACTTC	CASSAGQGAHEQYF
TRBV28	TRBJ2-7	-	-	14	TGTGCCAGCAGTAAGATGGCAAACTCCTACGAGCAGTACTTC	CASSKMANSYEQYF
TRBV19	TRBJ2-2	TRBD2	-	14	TGTGCCAGTCAAGCGGGAGGGTCTACCGGGGAGCTGTTTTTT	CASQAGGSTGELFF
TRBV4-2	TRBJ2-3	-	once	20	TGTGCCAGCAGCCAAACTAGTCGTACTCCCGACCGGCTCGGCACAGATACGCAGTATTTT	CASSQTSRTPDRLGTDTQYF
TRBV6-5	TRBJ1-2	TRBD1	-	15	TGTGCCAGCAGTCCCCCGAAGGGGGCGGCCTATGGCTACACCTTC	CASSPPKGAAYGYTF
TRBV6-5	TRBJ2-5	-	-	14	TGTGCCAGCAGGAGACAGACAAACCAAGAGACCCAGTACTTC	CASRRQTNQETQYF
TRBV6-6	TRBJ2-1	TRBD2	-	15	TGTGCCAGCAGTTACTCGGTAGCGGGAGGTAATGAGCAGTTCTTC	CASSYSVAGGNEQFF
TRBV2	TRBJ1-1	TRBD1	-	12	TGTGCCAGCAGACCGACAGGGGCGACGGCTTTCTTT	CASRPTGATAFF
TRBV5-1	TRBJ1-2	TRBD1	-	16	TGCGCCAGCAGCTCCCCACAGGGGTCATCGAACTATGGCTACACCTTC	CASSSPQGSSNYGYTF
TRBV7-9	TRBJ2-7	-	-	14	TGTGCCAGCAGCTTAGACAGAACCTCCTACGAGCAGTACTTC	CASSLDRTSYEQYF
TRBV28	TRBJ1-2	-	-	15	TGTGCCAGCAGTGCGGCCGACAGACCTAACTATGGCTACACCTTC	CASSAADRPNYGYTF
TRBV9	TRBJ1-1	TRBD1	-	16	TGTGCCAGCGGGGGGGGACAGGAACGAATGAACACTGAAGCTTTCTTT	CASGGGQERMNTEAFF
TRBV11-2	TRBJ2-3	TRBD2	-	15	TGTGCCAGCAGCTTATCTAGCGGGAGTTCAGATACGCAGTATTTT	CASSLSSGSSDTQYF
TRBV7-3	TRBJ1-3	-	-	13	TGTGCCAGCAGCTTACAGTCCGGAAACACCATATATTTT	CASSLQSGNTIYF
TRBV6-1	TRBJ2-7	TRBD1	once	14	TGTGCCAGCAAGGCAGGGACAGGGGTCCGGGAGCAGTACTTC	CASKAGTGVREQYF
TRBV11-2	TRBJ1-4	TRBD1	once	13	TGTGCCAGCCGAAGGACAGGGAGTGAAAAACTGTTTTTT	CASRRTGSEKLFF
TRBV11-2	TRBJ1-1	-	-	11	TGTGCCAGCAGCTTAGAAGCTCGGGCTTTCTTT	CASSLEARAFF
TRBV6-5	TRBJ1-1	-	few	16	TGTGCCAGCAGTTTTTTTGGGCCCGGGGGGAACACTGAAGCTTTCTTT	CASSFFGPGGNTEAFF
TRBV5-1	TRBJ2-7	TRBD1	-	15	TGCGCCAGCAGCTTGGGTGGGGACAGCTCCTACGAGCAGTACTTC	CASSLGGDSSYEQYF
TRBV7-9	TRBJ2-7	TRBD1	-	15	TGTTCCAGCAGCTCCGAGACAGGGTCCCCCTACGAGCAGTACTTC	CSSSSETGSPYEQYF
TRBV6-5	TRBJ2-3	TRBD1	-	13	TGTGCCAGCAGTGACAGGGAAACAGATACGCAGTATTTT	CASSDRETDTQYF
TRBV30	TRBJ1-5	TRBD1	-	13	TGTGCCTGGAACACAGGGGACAATCAGCCCCAGCATTTT	CAWNTGDNQPQHF
TRBV6-6	TRBJ2-5	-	-	13	TGTGCCAGCAGTTACGGGGGGACGGAGACCCAGTACTTC	CASSYGGTETQYF
TRBV5-6	TRBJ2-7	TRBD1	-	15	TGTGCCAGCAGCTCACCCACAGGGGTGTCCTACGAGCAGTACTTC	CASSSPTGVSYEQYF
TRBV4-1	TRBJ2-1	TRBD2	-	15	TGCGCCAGCAGGTCTACTAGCGGCCTTTACAATGAGCAGTTCTTC	CASRSTSGLYNEQFF
TRBV19	TRBJ1-1	-	once	12	TGTGCCAGTAGTATCTGGGGGGGGCGAGCTTTCTTT	CASSIWGGRAFF